The 16 T cell receptor beta chains below come from one sample, sequenced in a study of blood T cells in healthy people across ages. Primed by a sample-barcoded 5' primer and a J-beta primer mix, a second PCR proceeded for about 6 to 12 cycles. TCRdb reprocessed the 5' RACE reads via MiXCR and lists one record per CDR3 protein. The repertoire holds about 1.6 million distinct CDR3 sequences, with 34% as singletons. Sequences were obtained from blood. These receptors came from a woman in her 30s in good health.

The rearrangement links TRBV29-1 to TRBJ2-3, with TRBD2 identical over 12 bases. The J segment lost 3 bases and the V segment lost 6 bases, leaving 4 bases of the junction unmatched. Per germline, CDR1 SQVTM and CDR2 ANQGSEA. The CDR3 is 14 amino acids. CDR3 residues: CSVATSGGTDTQYF. DNA of the CDR3: TGCAGCGTGGCGACTAGCGGGGGAACAGATACGCAGTATTTT.

The rearrangement uses TRBV20-1 and TRBJ2-7, with 7 bases matching TRBD2. Germline V gene sequence: CDR1 DFQATT, CDR2 SNEGSKA (reference sequence). The ends lost 3 bases at V and 6 bases at J; junction bases unmatched: 11. The CDR3 is 14 amino acids. This chain's CDR3 is CSASPGLGSGEQYF. The CDR3 bases are TGCAGTGCTAGCCCCGGACTAGGATCGGGCGAGCAGTACTTC.

This clonotype occurred a few times. The rearrangement links TRBV9 to TRBJ2-3; 10 bases agree with TRBD1. Looked up from germline, CDR1 is SGDLS and CDR2 is YYNGEE. The ends lost 4 bases at V and 5 bases at J; junction bases unmatched: 13. This CDR3 has 17 residues. The CDR3 is CASSNQQGDRGVDTQYF. The CDR3 nucleotides read TGTGCCAGCAGCAATCAACAGGGGGACAGGGGAGTAGATACGCAGTATTTT.

This clonotype occurred a few times. The CDR3 region has the DNA TGCGCCAGCAGCCACTCCCCAGGGGTAGGGGGGACGGATGAGCAGTTCTTC. Translated: CASSHSPGVGGTDEQFF. The genes are TRBV4-1 and TRBJ2-1; D possibly matches TRBD1 or TRBD2 (6 bases each). Germline values: CDR1 MGHRA, CDR2 YSYEKL. The CDR3 is made up of 17 amino acids. V was trimmed by 3 bases and J by 8 bases, leaving 23 bases between them.

This clonotype turned up a few times. This chain uses TRBV7-6 with TRBJ2-1, with D possibly TRBD2 on 5 matching bases. Trimming pared 5 bases from V and 10 bases from J, leaving 9 bases between. Germline lookup yields CDR1 SGHVS and CDR2 FNYEAQ. The CDR3 runs to 11 residues. The DNA of the CDR3 is TGTGCCAGCAGCCCCGAGGGAGAGCAGTTCTTC. Its protein product is CASSPEGEQFF.

At least ten counts were recorded for this clonotype. V gene TRBV20-1 combines with J gene TRBJ2-5; 11 nucleotides agree with TRBD2. This CDR3 comprises 15 residues. CDR1 DFQATT and CDR2 SNEGSKA come from the germline V gene (reference sequence). After removal of 4 bases from V and 1 base from J, the junction contained 5 bases not matched to a gene. The CDR3 sequence: CSATGTSGVQETQYF. DNA for the CDR3: TGCAGTGCTACAGGGACTAGCGGAGTCCAAGAGACCCAGTACTTC.

The chain has TRBV28 and TRBJ1-1; D uncertain. The CDR3 covers 14 residues. The V gene lost 1 base and the J gene lost 3 bases, with 9 bases spanning the gap. CDR1 and CDR2 (germline): MDHEN, SYDVKM. Here the CDR3 reads CASSLSGIDTEAFF. CDR3 coding DNA: TGTGCCAGCAGTTTATCGGGTATTGACACTGAAGCTTTCTTT.

This clonotype was seen more than once but under ten times. The CDR3 sequence: CASSRRQYEQYF. The CDR3 coding sequence is TGTGCCAGCAGCCGAAGACAGTACGAGCAGTACTTC. This chain uses TRBV7-8 with TRBJ2-7; possible D gene TRBD1, 5 bases. Germline V gene data show CDR1 as SGHVS and CDR2 as FQNEAQ. This CDR3 has 12 amino acids. Trimming pared 5 bases from V and 4 bases from J, leaving 9 bases between.

This clonotype turned up a few times. The rearrangement joins TRBV6-2 or TRBV6-3 to TRBJ2-3; a possible D gene is TRBD2 (6 bases). The CDR3 loop spans 15 amino acids. Trimming took 2 bases from V and 2 from J, leaving 11 bases between them. Germline V gene sequence: CDR1 MNHEY, CDR2 SVGEGT. CDR3 residues: CASSYRGTTTDTQYF. The CDR3 DNA is TGTGCCAGCAGTTACCGCGGGACCACCACAGATACGCAGTATTTT.

J is TRBJ2-3 and V is TRBV6-5; 7 bases align to TRBD2. Germline lookup yields CDR1 MNHEY and CDR2 SVGAGI. This CDR3 has 13 residues. Trimming removed 8 bases from V and 0 bases from J; junction bases left unmatched: 2. The CDR3: CASGRVSTDTQYF. The CDR3 region has the DNA TGTGCCAGCGGGAGGGTTAGCACAGATACGCAGTATTTT.

Points on this clonotype: One end of the junction varies from germline; a read error may be responsible. The rearrangement joins TRBV20-1 to TRBJ2-5, with D hard to call. The CDR3 totals 12 residues. Germline values: CDR1 DFQATT, CDR2 SNEGSKA (reference sequence). The CDR3, as DNA: TGCAGGGCTAGTTCCTGGAACGAGACCCAGTACTTC. This encodes CRASSWNETQYF.

This clonotype was seen only a few times. V gene TRBV2 combines with J gene TRBJ1-5; D is unclear. Germline lookup yields CDR1 SNHLY and CDR2 FYNNEI. This CDR3 has 13 amino acids. V was pared by 5 bases and J by 5 bases, with 10 bases between. The CDR3 DNA sequence: TGTGCCAGCAGTCCTCGGGTCGATCAGCCCCAGCATTTT. This gives the protein CASSPRVDQPQHF.

The chain employs TRBV7-3 and TRBJ2-2; 8 bases fit TRBD1. The CDR3 sequence is 14 residues long. Trimming cost V 6 bases and J 7 bases; bases outside gene matches: 7. Germline V gene sequence: CDR1 SGHTA, CDR2 FQGTGA. The CDR3 DNA reads as TGTGCCAGCAGGGCCAGGGGGCAGGGCGGGGAGCTGTTTTTT. This codes for CASRARGQGGELFF.

This rearrangement joins TRBV6-1 to TRBJ1-5; D gene unclear. The V gene lost 2 bases and the J gene lost 12 bases, with 11 bases spanning the gap. The CDR3 runs to 12 residues. Germline CDR1 MNHNS, CDR2 SASEGT. CDR3 protein: CASSEPLLVQHF. DNA for the CDR3: TGTGCCAGCAGTGAACCTCTCCTTGTCCAGCATTTT.

The V gene is TRBV28, the J gene TRBJ1-1, with 10 bases matching TRBD1. This CDR3 has 13 amino acids. The V segment lost 6 bases and the J segment 7 bases; nucleotides outside the gene matches: 5. Germline V CDR1 and CDR2: MDHEN, SYDVKM. The CDR3 sequence: CASRTGGEFEAFF. For the CDR3, the DNA is TGTGCCAGCAGGACAGGGGGCGAATTTGAAGCTTTCTTT.

This clonotype was picked up a small number of times. The chain carries TRBV21-1 and TRBJ1-2. TRBV21-1 is given as a pseudogene. The CDR3 is 11 amino acids. CDR3 DNA sequence: TGTGCCAGCAGCAAAGTCTCAGGCTACACCTTC. Its protein is CASSKVSGYTF.